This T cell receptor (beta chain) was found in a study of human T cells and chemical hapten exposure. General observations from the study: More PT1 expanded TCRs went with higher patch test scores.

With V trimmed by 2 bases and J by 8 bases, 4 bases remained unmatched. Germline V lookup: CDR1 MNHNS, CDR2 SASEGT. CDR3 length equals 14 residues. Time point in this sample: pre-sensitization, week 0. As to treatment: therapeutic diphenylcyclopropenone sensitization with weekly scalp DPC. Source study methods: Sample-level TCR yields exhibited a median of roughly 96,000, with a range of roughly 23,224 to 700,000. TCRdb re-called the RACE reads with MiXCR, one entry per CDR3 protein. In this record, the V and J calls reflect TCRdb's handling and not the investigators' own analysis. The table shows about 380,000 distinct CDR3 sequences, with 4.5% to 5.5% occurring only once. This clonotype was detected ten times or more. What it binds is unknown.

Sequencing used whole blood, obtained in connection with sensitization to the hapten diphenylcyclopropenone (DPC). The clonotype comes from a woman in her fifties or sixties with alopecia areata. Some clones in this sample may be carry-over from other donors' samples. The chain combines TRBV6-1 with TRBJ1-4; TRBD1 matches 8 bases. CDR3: CASSEQGAGEKLFF. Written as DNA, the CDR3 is TGTGCCAGCAGTGAACAGGGGGCCGGAGAAAAACTGTTTTTT.